This record concerns one T cell receptor beta chain sequence. The data were obtained in a study of blood T cell repertoires in COVID-19. On the study more broadly: Italy, Spain and the United States were the sources of the convalescent and acute COVID-19 samples. PBMCs, B-cell-depleted T cells, or T cells provided the cDNA or gDNA that made up the material.

The CDR3 sequence is 15 residues long. Germline CDR1 and CDR2: GTSNPN and SVGIG (reference sequence). V lost 5 bases, J lost 2 bases, and 9 bases stayed unmatched. The assay was immunoSEQ multiplex PCR, and TCRdb's table has in-frame clones only and misses some. The data contain fewer than 300,000 clones, roughly nine tenths of them singletons. The rearrangement joins TRBV30 to TRBJ1-5; TRBD1 aligns across 7 bases. The sequencing input was peripheral blood. The TCR was taken from a man in his 60s who had recovered from COVID-19. In DNA form, the CDR3 reads TGTGCCTGGGCTTACAGGGGAAATCGCAATCAGCCCCAGCATTTT. Its protein is CAWAYRGNRNQPQHF.